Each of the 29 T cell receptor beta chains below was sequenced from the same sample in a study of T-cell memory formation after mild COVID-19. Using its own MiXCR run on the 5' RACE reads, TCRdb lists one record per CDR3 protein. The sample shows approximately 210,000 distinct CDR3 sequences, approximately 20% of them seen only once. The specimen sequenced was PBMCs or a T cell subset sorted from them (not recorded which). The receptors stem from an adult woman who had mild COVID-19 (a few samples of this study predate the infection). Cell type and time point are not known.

CDR3 DNA: TGTGCCAGCTCACCACTTCCCGGGTCGGGAAATCAGCCCCAGCATTTT. Translated: CASSPLPGSGNQPQHF. V gene TRBV18 combines with J gene TRBJ1-5; D is undetermined. Trimming pared 1 base from V and 4 bases from J, leaving 14 bases between. Germline V gene sequence: CDR1 KGHSH, CDR2 LQKENI. CDR3 length equals 16 residues.

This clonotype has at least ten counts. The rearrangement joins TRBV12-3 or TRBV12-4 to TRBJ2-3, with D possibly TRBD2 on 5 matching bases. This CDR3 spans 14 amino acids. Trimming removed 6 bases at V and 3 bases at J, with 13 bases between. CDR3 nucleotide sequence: TGTGCCAGCAGATTGCAGTGGGAGACAGATACGCAGTATTTT. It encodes CASRLQWETDTQYF.

The CDR3 nucleotides read TGTGCCAGCAGCCTCCGATCCTCCCAAGAGACCCAGTACTTC. It codes for CASSLRSSQETQYF. J is TRBJ2-5 and V is TRBV7-2; D gene uncertain. CDR1 SGHTA and CDR2 FQGNSA come from the germline V gene. The CDR3 is 14 amino acids. V was shortened by 5 bases and J by 1 base, with 11 bases between the two germline ends.

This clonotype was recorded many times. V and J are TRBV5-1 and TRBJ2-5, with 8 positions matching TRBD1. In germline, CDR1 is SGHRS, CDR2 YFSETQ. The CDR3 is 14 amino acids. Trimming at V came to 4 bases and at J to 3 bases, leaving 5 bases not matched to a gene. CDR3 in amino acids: CASSIQGEEETQYF. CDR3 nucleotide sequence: TGCGCCAGCAGCATACAGGGGGAGGAAGAGACCCAGTACTTC.

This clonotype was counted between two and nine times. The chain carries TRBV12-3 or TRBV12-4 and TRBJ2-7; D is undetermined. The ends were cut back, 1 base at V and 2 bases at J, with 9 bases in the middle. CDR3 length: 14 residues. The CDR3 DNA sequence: TGTGCCAGCAGTTTAGGGCAGTCAGCCTACGAGCAGTACTTC. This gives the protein CASSLGQSAYEQYF.

In DNA form, the CDR3 reads TGTGCCAGCAGTTCGGGGGAGGGGAATGAGCAGTTCTTC. It translates to CASSSGEGNEQFF. The rearrangement links TRBV6-4 to TRBJ2-1, with 7 bases identical to TRBD2. CDR3 length: 13 amino acids. The germline V gene encodes CDR1 MRHNA and CDR2 SNTAGT. V was clipped by 5 bases and J by 7 bases; unmatched bases: 5.

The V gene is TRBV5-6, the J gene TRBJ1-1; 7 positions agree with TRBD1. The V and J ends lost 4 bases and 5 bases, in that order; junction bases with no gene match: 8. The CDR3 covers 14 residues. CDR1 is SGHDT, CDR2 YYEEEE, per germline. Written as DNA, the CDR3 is TGTGCCAGCAGCATCCAGGGGGGAGTTACTGAAGCTTTCTTT. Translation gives CASSIQGGVTEAFF.

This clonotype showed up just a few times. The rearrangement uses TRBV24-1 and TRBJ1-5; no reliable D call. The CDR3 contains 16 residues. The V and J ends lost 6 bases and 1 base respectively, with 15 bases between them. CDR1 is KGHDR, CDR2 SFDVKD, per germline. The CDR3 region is CATSSRRDGSNQPQHF. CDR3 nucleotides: TGTGCCACCAGTTCCAGAAGGGATGGGAGCAATCAGCCCCAGCATTTT.

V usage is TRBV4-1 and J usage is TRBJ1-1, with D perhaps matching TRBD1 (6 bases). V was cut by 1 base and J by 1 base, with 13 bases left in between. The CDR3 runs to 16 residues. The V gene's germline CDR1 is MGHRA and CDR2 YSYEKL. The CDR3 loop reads CASSQVPGHQNTEAFF. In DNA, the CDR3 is TGCGCCAGCAGCCAAGTGCCGGGACACCAGAACACTGAAGCTTTCTTT.

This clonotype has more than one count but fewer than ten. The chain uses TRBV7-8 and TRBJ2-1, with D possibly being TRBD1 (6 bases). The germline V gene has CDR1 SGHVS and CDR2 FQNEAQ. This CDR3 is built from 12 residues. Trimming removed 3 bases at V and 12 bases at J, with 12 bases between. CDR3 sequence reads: CASSLRDKRQFF. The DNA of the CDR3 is TGTGCCAGCAGCTTGAGGGACAAGAGGCAGTTCTTC.

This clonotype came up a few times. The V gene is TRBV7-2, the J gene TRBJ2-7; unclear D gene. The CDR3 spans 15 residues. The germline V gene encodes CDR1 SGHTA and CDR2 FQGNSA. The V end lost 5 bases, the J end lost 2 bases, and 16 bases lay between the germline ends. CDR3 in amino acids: CASSPPAGRTYEQYF. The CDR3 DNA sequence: TGTGCCAGCAGCCCTCCCGCTGGACGGACCTACGAGCAGTACTTC.

CDR3 coding DNA: TGCAGTGCTAGTCTGGGGACAGGGGGCTCCTACAATGAGCAGTTCTTC. It is translated as CSASLGTGGSYNEQFF. J is TRBJ2-1 and V is TRBV20-1, with TRBD1 matching 11 bases. There are 16 residues in the CDR3. Germline V gives CDR1 DFQATT, CDR2 SNEGSKA (reference sequence). Trimming at V came to 3 bases and at J to 0 bases, leaving 4 bases not matched to a gene.

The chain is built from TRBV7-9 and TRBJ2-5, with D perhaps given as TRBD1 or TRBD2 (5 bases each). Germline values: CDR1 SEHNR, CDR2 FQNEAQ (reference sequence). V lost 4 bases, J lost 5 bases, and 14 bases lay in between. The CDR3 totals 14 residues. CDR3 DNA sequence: TGTGCCAGCAGCTGGACATCCGAGGGGGAGACCCAGTACTTC. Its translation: CASSWTSEGETQYF.

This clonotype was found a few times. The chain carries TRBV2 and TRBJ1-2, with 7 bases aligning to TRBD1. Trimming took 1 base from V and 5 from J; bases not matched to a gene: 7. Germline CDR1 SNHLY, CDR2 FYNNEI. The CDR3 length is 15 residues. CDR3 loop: CASSEGQGPPYGYTF. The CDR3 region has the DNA TGTGCCAGCAGTGAAGGACAGGGACCCCCGTATGGCTACACCTTC.

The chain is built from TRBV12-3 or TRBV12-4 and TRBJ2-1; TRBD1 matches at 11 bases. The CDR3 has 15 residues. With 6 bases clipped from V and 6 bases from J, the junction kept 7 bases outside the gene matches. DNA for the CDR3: TGTGCCAGCAGAACCGCGGGGACAGGGGGCAATGAGCAGTTCTTC. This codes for CASRTAGTGGNEQFF.

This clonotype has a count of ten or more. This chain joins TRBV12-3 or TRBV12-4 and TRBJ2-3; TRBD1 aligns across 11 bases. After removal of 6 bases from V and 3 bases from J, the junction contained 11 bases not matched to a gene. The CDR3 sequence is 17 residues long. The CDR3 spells CASSYGQGAHVTDTQYF. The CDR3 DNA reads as TGTGCCAGCAGCTACGGACAGGGGGCCCATGTTACAGATACGCAGTATTTT.

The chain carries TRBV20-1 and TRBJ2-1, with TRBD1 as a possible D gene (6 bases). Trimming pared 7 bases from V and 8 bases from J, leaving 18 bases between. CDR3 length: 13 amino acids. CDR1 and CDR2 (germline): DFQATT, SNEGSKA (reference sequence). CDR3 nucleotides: TGCAGTGGGGGGCACAGGACAAGCTATGAGCAGTTCTTC. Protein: CSGGHRTSYEQFF.

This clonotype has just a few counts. CDR3 bases: TGCGCCAGCAGCCTAGGGGTTTCTGGAAACACCATATATTTT. It codes for CASSLGVSGNTIYF. The chain is built from TRBV5-1 and TRBJ1-3; D might be TRBD1 (5 bases). This CDR3 contains 14 residues. Trimming took 4 bases from V and 1 from J, leaving 9 bases between them. Germline V lookup: CDR1 SGHRS, CDR2 YFSETQ.

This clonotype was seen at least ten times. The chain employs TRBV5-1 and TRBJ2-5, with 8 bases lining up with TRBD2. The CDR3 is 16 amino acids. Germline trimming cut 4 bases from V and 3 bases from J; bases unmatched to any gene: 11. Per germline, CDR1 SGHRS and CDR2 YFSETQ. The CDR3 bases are TGCGCCAGCAGCGTGCCGTGGAGCGGGGGAAAAGAGACCCAGTACTTC. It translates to CASSVPWSGGKETQYF.

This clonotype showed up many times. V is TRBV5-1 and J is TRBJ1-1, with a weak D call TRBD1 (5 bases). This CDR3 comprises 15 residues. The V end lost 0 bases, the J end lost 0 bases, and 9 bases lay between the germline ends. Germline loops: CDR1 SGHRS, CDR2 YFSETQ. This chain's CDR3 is CASSLAGGLNTEAFF. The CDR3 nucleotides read TGCGCCAGCAGCTTGGCGGGGGGACTGAACACTGAAGCTTTCTTT.

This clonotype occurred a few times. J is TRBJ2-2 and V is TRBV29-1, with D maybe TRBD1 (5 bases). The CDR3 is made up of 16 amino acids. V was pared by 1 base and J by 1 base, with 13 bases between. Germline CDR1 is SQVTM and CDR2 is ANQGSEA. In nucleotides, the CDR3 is TGCAGCGTTGAAGTGCCCGGCAGGGTGAACACCGGGGAGCTGTTTTTT. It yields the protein CSVEVPGRVNTGELFF.

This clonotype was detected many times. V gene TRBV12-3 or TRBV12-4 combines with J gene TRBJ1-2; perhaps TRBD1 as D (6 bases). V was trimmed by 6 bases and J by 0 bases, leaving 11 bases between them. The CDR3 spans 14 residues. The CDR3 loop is CASSPTGANYGYTF. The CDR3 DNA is TGTGCCAGCAGCCCGACAGGCGCTAACTATGGCTACACCTTC.

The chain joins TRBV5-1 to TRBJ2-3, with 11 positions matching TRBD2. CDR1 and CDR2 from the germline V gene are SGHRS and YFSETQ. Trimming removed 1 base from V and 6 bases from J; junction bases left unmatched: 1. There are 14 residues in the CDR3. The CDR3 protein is CASSLIAGGDTQYF. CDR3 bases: TGCGCCAGCAGCTTGATAGCGGGAGGGGATACGCAGTATTTT.

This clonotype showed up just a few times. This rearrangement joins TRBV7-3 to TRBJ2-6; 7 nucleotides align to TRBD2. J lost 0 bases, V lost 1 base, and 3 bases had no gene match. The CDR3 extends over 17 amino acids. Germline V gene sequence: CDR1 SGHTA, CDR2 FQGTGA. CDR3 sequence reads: CASSLRAGSSGANVLTF. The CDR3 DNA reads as TGTGCCAGCAGCTTAAGAGCGGGGTCCTCTGGGGCCAACGTCCTGACTTTC.

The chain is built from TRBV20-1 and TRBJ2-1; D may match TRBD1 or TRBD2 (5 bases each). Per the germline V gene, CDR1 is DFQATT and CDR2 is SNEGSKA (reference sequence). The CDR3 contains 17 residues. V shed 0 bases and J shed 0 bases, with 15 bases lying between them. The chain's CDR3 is CSARDQTGHLSYNEQFF. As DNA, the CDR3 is TGCAGTGCTAGAGATCAGACGGGGCACCTCTCCTACAATGAGCAGTTCTTC.

The CDR3 here is CATSVANWAGELFF. The CDR3 coding sequence is TGTGCCACCAGTGTTGCAAACTGGGCCGGGGAGCTGTTTTTT. The V gene is TRBV24-1, the J gene TRBJ2-2; D gene unclear. V was trimmed by 5 bases and J by 6 bases, leaving 12 bases between them. Germline assignment: CDR1 KGHDR and CDR2 SFDVKD. The CDR3 runs 14 residues.

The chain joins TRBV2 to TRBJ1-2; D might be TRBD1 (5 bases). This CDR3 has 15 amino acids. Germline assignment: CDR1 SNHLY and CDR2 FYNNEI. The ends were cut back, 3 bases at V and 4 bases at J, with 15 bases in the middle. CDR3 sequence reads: CASSDGQGRIYGYTF. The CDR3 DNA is TGTGCCAGCAGTGACGGGCAGGGTAGAATCTATGGCTACACCTTC.

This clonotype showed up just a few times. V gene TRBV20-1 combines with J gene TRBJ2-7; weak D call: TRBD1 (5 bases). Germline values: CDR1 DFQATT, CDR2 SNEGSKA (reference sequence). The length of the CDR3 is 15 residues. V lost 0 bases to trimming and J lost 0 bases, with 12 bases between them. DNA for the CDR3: TGCAGTGCTAGAGATCACAGGAGAAGCTCCTACGAGCAGTACTTC. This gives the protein CSARDHRRSSYEQYF.

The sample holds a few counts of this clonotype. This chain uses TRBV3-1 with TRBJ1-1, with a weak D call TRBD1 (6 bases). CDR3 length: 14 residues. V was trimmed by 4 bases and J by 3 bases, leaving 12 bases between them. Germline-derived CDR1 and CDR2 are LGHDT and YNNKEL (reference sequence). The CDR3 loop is CASSPGTLHTEAFF. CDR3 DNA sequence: TGTGCCAGCAGCCCCGGGACACTTCACACTGAAGCTTTCTTT.